This T cell receptor beta chain was obtained from a study of Ad26.COV2.S vaccination and SARS-CoV-2 variants. In the study overall: The vaccine Ad26.COV2.S was put into the muscle once, or twice with 56 days between. Findings and caveats of the study: Vaccinees displayed broader spike-specific TCR repertoires than placebo recipients. Measurements of TCR breadth and depth may have given underestimates of the total T cell responses. Vaccine recipients and placebo recipients showed similar non-spike TCR breadth.

The CDR3 has 14 amino acids. Germline CDR1 and CDR2: LGHNA and YSLEER. With V trimmed by 1 base and J by 4 bases, 3 bases remained unmatched. Method: immunoSEQ multiplex PCR; TCRdb's copy keeps in-frame clones and lacks some. The repertoire consists of fewer than 500,000 clones, with 75% to 90% occurring once and the leading ten covering approximately 2.5%. Worth noting for this clone: Its antigen is currently unknown.

Treatment denoted: around 19 received Ad26.COV2.S at low or high dose, single or two shots; 5 received placebo; per-sample allocation not given. The investigators took samples on day 63 after the first vaccine or placebo injection. This TCR was sampled from a person aged 18-65 years who received the Ad26.COV2.S COVID-19 vaccine or a placebo. The chain links TRBV4-3 to TRBJ1-2; 7 nucleotides agree with TRBD1. This specimen was peripheral blood, taken in a trial of Ad26.COV2.S vaccine versus placebo. The CDR3 DNA reads TGCGCCAGCAGCCAAGGGGACAGATCCTATGGCTACACCTTC. It yields the protein CASSQGDRSYGYTF.